The source of this T cell receptor (beta chain) is a study of radiation and T cells in renal cell carcinoma. Study-level background: Nephrectomy followed 15 Gy stereotactic body radiation by 4 weeks. Study-wide points: From baseline, blood top tumor clonotypes peaked at 2 weeks post-radiation.

Germline V gene data show CDR1 as SGDLS and CDR2 as YYNGEE. The CDR3 sequence is 15 residues long. Measured with immunoSEQ multiplex PCR; TCRdb has only the in-frame clones, and not every one. Here the sample spans around 60,000 clones, roughly four fifths being singletons. Described time point: blood 2 weeks post-SBRT. Documented treatment: 15 Gy SBRT to primary tumor, nephrectomy 4 weeks later. Clear cell pathology was present in this patient's renal cell carcinoma. On this clone: Its antigen is not identified. One junction end disagrees with the germline gene, perhaps due to a read error.

J is TRBJ1-3 and V is TRBV9, with a weak D call TRBD1 (5 bases). The source material was blood, sampled from a patient whose treatment included radiotherapy and nephrectomy. This receptor was taken from a man aged 55 to 70 with renal cell carcinoma. Here the CDR3 DNA reads TGTGCCAGCAGCGTGGGACCTGTGGGTGGAGACACCATATATTTT. It specifies CASSVGPVGGDTIYF.